One T cell receptor (beta chain) is described in this entry. Libraries were prepared by immunoSEQ multiplex PCR; TCRdb keeps only in-frame clonotypes and omits some of them. The repertoire has roughly 160,000 clones, roughly 90% of them found once; the top ten carry 6% to 7.5%. This record belongs to a study of blood T cell repertoires in COVID-19. Across the whole study: Acute-phase and convalescent COVID-19 samples originated in the United States, Italy and Spain. Nucleic acid was either cDNA or gDNA, and it came from T cells, B-cell-depleted T cells, or PBMCs.

Germline values: CDR1 GTSNPN, CDR2 SVGIG (reference sequence). Trimming took off 2 bases at V and 1 base at J, with 11 bases between the two ends. This CDR3 is 15 amino acids long. The V and J genes are TRBV30 and TRBJ2-2; a possible D gene is TRBD1 (6 bases). What was sequenced was PBMCs or T cells enriched from blood (not recorded which). This sequence was found in a woman in her 50s who had recovered from COVID-19. CDR3 sequence reads: CAWSPKTGNTGELFF. Here the CDR3 DNA reads TGTGCCTGGAGTCCCAAGACAGGGAACACCGGGGAGCTGTTTTTT.